This T cell receptor (beta chain) comes out of a study of blood T cell repertoires in COVID-19. Germline V gene data show CDR1 as LGHNT and CDR2 as FRNRAP. The CDR3 is made up of 15 amino acids. Germline trimming cut 5 bases from V and 6 bases from J; bases unmatched to any gene: 8. Data came from immunoSEQ multiplex PCR; TCRdb stores just in-frame clones and leaves some out. The sample lists 150,000 to 200,000 clones, around four fifths seen once, with approximately 0.99% in the top ten. This chain links TRBV12-5 with TRBJ1-5; 9 nucleotides agree with TRBD1. Sequenced material: peripheral blood. The TCR originated in a man aged 55 to 70 with COVID-19, enrolled during active disease. Here the CDR3 DNA reads TGTGCTAGTGGTCGATCCGGGACAGGGACTCAGCCCCAGCATTTT. Translating it yields CASGRSGTGTQPQHF.